Listed below are T cell receptor beta chains from one sample, sequenced in a study of T cells in narcolepsy. The table came from immunoSEQ multiplex PCR; TCRdb's copy has only in-frame clones and leaves some out. The table shows about 41,000 clones, with about nine tenths occurring only once. Sequenced sample: CD45RA- memory CD4+ T cells from PBMCs. Source of these receptors: a human donor with narcolepsy. CDR3s include the opening cysteine and the closing phenylalanine or tryptophan. The order of the fields is CDR3 protein, V gene, J gene.

CDR3aa: CASSNGGGVETQYF; v_gene: TRBV5-1; j_gene: TRBJ2-5
CDR3aa: CASSLGSGVNEKLFF; v_gene: TRBV7-9; j_gene: TRBJ1-4
CDR3aa: CASSLVDRAQETQYF; v_gene: TRBV7-2; j_gene: TRBJ2-5
CDR3aa: CASTGQMNEKLFF; v_gene: TRBV25-1; j_gene: TRBJ1-4
CDR3aa: CAGGPNSDSYEQYF; v_gene: TRBV6-5; j_gene: TRBJ2-7
CDR3aa: CASSERTGGIAKNIQYF; v_gene: TRBV6-1; j_gene: TRBJ2-4
CDR3aa: CASSTLVNPSYEQYF; v_gene: TRBV6-5; j_gene: TRBJ2-7
CDR3aa: CASSSTTSTNEKLFF; v_gene: TRBV7-2; j_gene: TRBJ1-4
CDR3aa: CASSRASSRAYTF; v_gene: TRBV7-2; j_gene: TRBJ1-2
CDR3aa: CASRSQGNPPLHF; v_gene: TRBV27; j_gene: TRBJ1-6
CDR3aa: CASSGTADTIYF; v_gene: TRBV2; j_gene: TRBJ1-3
CDR3aa: CASSTQQGVGYEQYF; v_gene: TRBV7-2; j_gene: TRBJ2-7
CDR3aa: CASSVGTGYQETQYF; v_gene: TRBV9; j_gene: TRBJ2-5
CDR3aa: CASSSPDRVPGELFF; v_gene: TRBV7-2; j_gene: TRBJ2-2
CDR3aa: CASSEGGQGGETQYF; v_gene: TRBV11-1; j_gene: TRBJ2-5
CDR3aa: CASSPGLAGAFYNEQFF; v_gene: TRBV9; j_gene: TRBJ2-1
CDR3aa: CASSLQGSGNTIYF; v_gene: TRBV5-6; j_gene: TRBJ1-3
CDR3aa: CASSGTGTGGSYEQYF; v_gene: TRBV14; j_gene: TRBJ2-7
CDR3aa: CASSPPYSRNEQFF; v_gene: TRBV9; j_gene: TRBJ2-1
CDR3aa: CASSSRTSGGGAKNIQYF; v_gene: TRBV7-9; j_gene: TRBJ2-4
CDR3aa: CAWRTGGTDTQYF; v_gene: TRBV30; j_gene: TRBJ2-3
CDR3aa: CASSLTGNQPQHF; v_gene: TRBV27; j_gene: TRBJ1-5
CDR3aa: CASSLGTGGTDTQYF; v_gene: TRBV5-6; j_gene: TRBJ2-3
CDR3aa: CASSLDLTLETQYF; v_gene: TRBV11-3; j_gene: TRBJ2-5
CDR3aa: CASSEGQGRINYGYTF; v_gene: TRBV5-4; j_gene: TRBJ1-2
CDR3aa: CASSVGGGGHTEAFF; v_gene: TRBV9; j_gene: TRBJ1-1
CDR3aa: CASSFRSRGYEQYF; v_gene: TRBV5-6; j_gene: TRBJ2-7
CDR3aa: CASSVGLANTGELFF; v_gene: TRBV11-2; j_gene: TRBJ2-2
CDR3aa: CASSTDSYGYTF; v_gene: TRBV7-2; j_gene: TRBJ1-2
CDR3aa: CASNIAGVGNEQFF; v_gene: TRBV2; j_gene: TRBJ2-1
CDR3aa: CASSLGDKTNEKLFF; v_gene: TRBV7-9; j_gene: TRBJ1-4
CDR3aa: CASSLMGISRSMNTEAFF; v_gene: TRBV5-1; j_gene: TRBJ1-1
CDR3aa: CASSIDSGQGLREQYF; v_gene: TRBV5-1; j_gene: TRBJ2-7
CDR3aa: CASGPSMRAGGHIQYF; v_gene: TRBV27; j_gene: TRBJ2-4
CDR3aa: CASSWDGFANEKLFF; v_gene: TRBV7-8; j_gene: TRBJ1-4
CDR3aa: CASSFPGDVQPQHF; v_gene: TRBV7-8; j_gene: TRBJ1-5
CDR3aa: CASRPGGVNYGYTF; v_gene: TRBV21-1; j_gene: TRBJ1-2
CDR3aa: CASSLVRQGGTEAFF; v_gene: TRBV7-9; j_gene: TRBJ1-1
CDR3aa: CASSPGIGTGTEAFF; v_gene: TRBV7-6; j_gene: TRBJ1-1
CDR3aa: CAIRAGTQRGETQYF; v_gene: TRBV10-3; j_gene: TRBJ2-5
CDR3aa: CASRRGLAGNEQFF; v_gene: TRBV2; j_gene: TRBJ2-1
CDR3aa: CASSLGSGEQGYTF; v_gene: TRBV7-2; j_gene: TRBJ1-2
CDR3aa: CATSPNAPATARGEKLFF; v_gene: TRBV18; j_gene: TRBJ1-4
CDR3aa: CASKDRAQETQYF; v_gene: TRBV2; j_gene: TRBJ2-5
CDR3aa: CASSFTGPDTQYF; v_gene: TRBV7-6; j_gene: TRBJ2-3
CDR3aa: CASSYGQGSVTGELFF; v_gene: TRBV6-5; j_gene: TRBJ2-2
CDR3aa: CASSPPGHTAGTF; v_gene: TRBV19; j_gene: TRBJ1-2